This entry concerns a single T cell receptor beta chain. Grouping used clinical history reported by participants in a survey and questionnaire. These data belong to a study of blood T cell repertoires in COVID-19. Overall study: Collection of acute and convalescent COVID-19 samples took place in the United States, Italy and Spain. T cells, B-cell-depleted T cells, or PBMCs provided the cDNA or gDNA that served as material.

Methods used by the authors: Estimation of nucleated cell counts was performed using reference gene primer amplification. Some clones are missing from TCRdb's copy, which holds only in-frame ones; the method was immunoSEQ multiplex PCR. The DNA was the basis for D and trimming; V, J and clone size are from that table. The repertoire holds some 150,000 clones, with about 83% as singletons. This CDR3 contains 14 residues. V lost 2 bases and J 7 bases, leaving 15 bases between the germline ends. Germline lookup yields CDR1 LGHDT and CDR2 YNNKEL (reference sequence). The receptor's source is a woman aged 45 to 65 who had been exposed to COVID-19. V and J are TRBV3-1 (or the pseudogene TRBV3-2) and TRBJ2-7, with D uncertain. The sample consisted of PBMCs or T cells enriched from blood (not recorded which). The chain's CDR3 is CASSQPRAICEQYF. For the CDR3, the DNA is TGTGCCAGCAGCCAACCGCGAGCCATATGTGAGCAGTACTTC.